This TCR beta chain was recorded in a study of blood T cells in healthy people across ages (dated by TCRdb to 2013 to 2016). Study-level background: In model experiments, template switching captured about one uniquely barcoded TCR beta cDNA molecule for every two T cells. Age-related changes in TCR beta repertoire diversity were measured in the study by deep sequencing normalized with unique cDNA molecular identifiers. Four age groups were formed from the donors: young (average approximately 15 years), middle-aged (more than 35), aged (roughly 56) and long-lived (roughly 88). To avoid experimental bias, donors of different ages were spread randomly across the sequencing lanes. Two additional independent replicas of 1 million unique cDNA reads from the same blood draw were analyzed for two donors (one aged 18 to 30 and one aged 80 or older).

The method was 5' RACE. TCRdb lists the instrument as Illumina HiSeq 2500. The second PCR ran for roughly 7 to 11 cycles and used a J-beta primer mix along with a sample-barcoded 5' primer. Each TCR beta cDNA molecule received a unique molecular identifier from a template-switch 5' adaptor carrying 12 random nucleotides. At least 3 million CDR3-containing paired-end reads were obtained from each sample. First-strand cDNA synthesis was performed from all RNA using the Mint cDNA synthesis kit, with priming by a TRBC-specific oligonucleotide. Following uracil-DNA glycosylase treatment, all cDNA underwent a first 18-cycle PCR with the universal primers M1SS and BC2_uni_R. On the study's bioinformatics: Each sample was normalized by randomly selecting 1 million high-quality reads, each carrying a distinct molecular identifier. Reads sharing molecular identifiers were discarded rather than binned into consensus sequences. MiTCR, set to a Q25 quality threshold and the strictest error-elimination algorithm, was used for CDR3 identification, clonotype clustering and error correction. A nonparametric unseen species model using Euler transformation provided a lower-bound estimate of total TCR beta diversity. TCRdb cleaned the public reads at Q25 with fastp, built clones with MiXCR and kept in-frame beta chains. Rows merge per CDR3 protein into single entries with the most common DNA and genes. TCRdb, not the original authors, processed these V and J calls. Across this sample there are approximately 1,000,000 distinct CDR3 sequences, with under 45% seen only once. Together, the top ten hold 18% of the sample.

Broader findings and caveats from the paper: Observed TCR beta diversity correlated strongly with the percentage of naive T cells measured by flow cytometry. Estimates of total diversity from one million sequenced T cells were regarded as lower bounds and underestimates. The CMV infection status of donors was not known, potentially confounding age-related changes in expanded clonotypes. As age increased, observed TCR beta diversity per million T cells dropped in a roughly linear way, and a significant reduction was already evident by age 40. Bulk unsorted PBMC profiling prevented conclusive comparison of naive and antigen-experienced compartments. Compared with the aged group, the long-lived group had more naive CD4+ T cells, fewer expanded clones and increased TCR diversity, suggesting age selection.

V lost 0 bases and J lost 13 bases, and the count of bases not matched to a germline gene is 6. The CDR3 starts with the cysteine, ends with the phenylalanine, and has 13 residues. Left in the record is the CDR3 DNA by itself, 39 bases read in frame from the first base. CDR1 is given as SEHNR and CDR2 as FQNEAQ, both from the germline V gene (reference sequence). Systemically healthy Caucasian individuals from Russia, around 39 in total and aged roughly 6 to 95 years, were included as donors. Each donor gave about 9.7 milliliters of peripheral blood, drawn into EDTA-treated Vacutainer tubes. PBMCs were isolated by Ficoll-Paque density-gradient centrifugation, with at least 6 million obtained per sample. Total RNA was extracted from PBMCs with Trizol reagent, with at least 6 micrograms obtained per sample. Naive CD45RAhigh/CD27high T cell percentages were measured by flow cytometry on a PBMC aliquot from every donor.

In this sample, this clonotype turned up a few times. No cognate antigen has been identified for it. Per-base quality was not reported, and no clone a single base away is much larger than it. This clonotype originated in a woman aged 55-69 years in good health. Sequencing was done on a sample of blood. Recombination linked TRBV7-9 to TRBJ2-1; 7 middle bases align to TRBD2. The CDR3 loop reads CASSLAASGSQFF. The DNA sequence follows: TGTGCCAGCAGCTTAGCGGCTAGCGGCAGCCAGTTCTTC.